This TCR beta chain was recorded in a study of OX40 agonist ivuxolimab in advanced cancers. The CDR3 extends over 14 amino acids. Trimming pared 3 bases from V and 5 bases from J, leaving 13 bases between. Germline assignment: CDR1 MDHEN and CDR2 SYDVKM. TCRdb keeps only in-frame clones here, not all; method: immunoSEQ multiplex PCR. The sample carries roughly 41,000 clones, just over 85% recorded once. The sequence was obtained from an adult with an advanced solid tumor such as melanoma, head and neck, liver or kidney cancer. Source: CD4+ or CD8+ T cells sorted from blood, taken in a trial of the OX40 agonist ivuxolimab. V gene TRBV28 combines with J gene TRBJ1-2, with D hard to call. The CDR3 region is CASSFPNLIYGYTF. The CDR3 DNA is TGTGCCAGCAGTTTCCCGAACCTTATATATGGCTACACCTTC.